This T cell receptor (beta chain) derives from a study of human T cells and chemical hapten exposure. TCRdb independently ran MiXCR on the RACE reads; one entry per CDR3 protein. The sample lists roughly 88,000 distinct CDR3 sequences, roughly a tenth occurring once. Time point of the sample: pre-sensitization, week 0. Treatment in this sample: therapeutic diphenylcyclopropenone sensitization with weekly scalp DPC. The sequence derives from a woman in her thirties or forties with alopecia areata. Some clones in this sample may be carry-over from other donors' samples. The starting material was whole blood, obtained in connection with sensitization to the hapten diphenylcyclopropenone (DPC).

CDR3 protein: CASSPLQVVGELFF. The CDR3 nucleotides read TGCGCCAGCAGCCCTCTCCAGGTCGTCGGGGAGCTGTTTTTT. The rearrangement uses TRBV5-1 and TRBJ2-2; D is undetermined. The V end lost 4 bases, the J end lost 7 bases, and 14 bases lay between the germline ends. This CDR3 has 14 amino acids. Germline CDR1 and CDR2: SGHRS and YFSETQ.